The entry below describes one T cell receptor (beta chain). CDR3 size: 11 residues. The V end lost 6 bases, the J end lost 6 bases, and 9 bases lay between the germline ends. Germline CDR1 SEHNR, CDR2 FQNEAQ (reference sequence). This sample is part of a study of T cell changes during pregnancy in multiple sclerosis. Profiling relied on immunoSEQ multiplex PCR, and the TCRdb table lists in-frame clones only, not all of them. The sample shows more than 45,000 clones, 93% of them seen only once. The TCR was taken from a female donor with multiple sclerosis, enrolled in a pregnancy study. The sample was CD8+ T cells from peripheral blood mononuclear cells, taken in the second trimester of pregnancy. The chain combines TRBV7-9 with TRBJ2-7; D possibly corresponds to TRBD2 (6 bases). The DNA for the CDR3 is TGTGCCAGCAGTAGGCGGGGCGAGCAGTACTTC. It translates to CASSRRGEQYF.